This TCR beta chain was captured in a study of blood T cell repertoires in COVID-19. On the study more broadly: Sources were T cells, B-cell-depleted T cells, or PBMCs; the material itself was cDNA or gDNA.

This table comes from immunoSEQ multiplex PCR, and its TCRdb copy is limited to in-frame clones, with some not included. This sample carries about 340,000 clones, around 82% of them seen once, and the ten largest clones take just under 3%. Germline V gene data show CDR1 as LNHDA and CDR2 as SQIVND (reference sequence). The germline V and J ends were trimmed by 8 bases and 0 bases, with 9 bases remaining between them. The CDR3 covers 13 residues. The TCR sequence derives from a man aged 25 to 45 with active or convalescent COVID-19. Sequencing input: peripheral blood. This chain links TRBV19 with TRBJ2-3; no clear D gene. CDR3 loop: CASSVGSTDTQYF. DNA of the CDR3: TGTGCCAGTTCCGTCGGGAGCACAGATACGCAGTATTTT.